The next 15 T cell receptor beta chains were all read from a single sample in a study of T-cell reconstitution after alpha-beta-depleted transplantation in children. As it was prepared, the TCRbeta library received unique molecular identifiers. TCRdb redid the calling of the PCR reads with MiXCR, one entry per CDR3 protein. The sample consists of approximately 85,000 distinct CDR3 sequences, about 14% of them appearing once. Specimen: PBMCs, mostly from graft donor cells, collected 180 days after TCRalphabeta/CD19-depleted stem cell transplant. The receptors were gathered from a male patient aged 2 to 9 who had a stem cell transplant for acute lymphoblastic leukemia, so the T cells may come from the graft donor.

The chain has TRBV7-8 and TRBJ1-4, with D unclear. V lost 5 bases to trimming and J lost 3 bases, with 10 bases between them. The CDR3 has 14 amino acids. Germline loops: CDR1 SGHVS, CDR2 FQNEAQ. The CDR3 here is CASSPPLPNEKLFF. In nucleotides, the CDR3 is TGTGCCAGCAGCCCGCCCCTGCCTAATGAAAAACTGTTTTTT.

The rearrangement joins TRBV6-2 or TRBV6-3 to TRBJ2-7; 12 positions match TRBD1. CDR1 and CDR2 (germline): MNHEY, SVGEGT. J lost 6 bases, V lost 2 bases, and 11 bases had no gene match. The CDR3 consists of 17 residues. DNA for the CDR3: TGTGCCAGCAGTTACAGGGTTTACCGGGACAGGGGGCGCGAGCAGTACTTC. Protein product: CASSYRVYRDRGREQYF.

The chain combines TRBV7-3 with TRBJ2-7; 7 bases fit TRBD1. The junction had 5 bases not matched to a gene; V was cut back by 4 bases and J by 5 bases. The length of the CDR3 is 13 residues. CDR1 and CDR2 from the germline V gene are SGHTA and FQGTGA. CDR3 coding DNA: TGTGCCAGCAGCTCCAACAGGGGTCACGAGCAGTACTTC. Residues: CASSSNRGHEQYF.

This clonotype has only a few counts. The genes are TRBV19 and TRBJ1-1; D uncertain. The V end lost 3 bases, the J end lost 2 bases, and 10 bases lay between the germline ends. CDR3 length equals 14 residues. Per germline, CDR1 LNHDA and CDR2 SQIVND (reference sequence). The CDR3 DNA sequence: TGTGCCAGTAGTATCCGACGGGGTAACACTGAAGCTTTCTTT. This translates into CASSIRRGNTEAFF.

The rearrangement uses TRBV25-1 and TRBJ1-2; D gene ambiguous. Germline assignment: CDR1 MGHDK and CDR2 SYGVNS. This CDR3 comprises 15 residues. The V end was cut by 6 bases, the J end by 7 bases, with 21 bases between. CDR3 amino acids: CASSPDPPRSGGYTF. For the CDR3, the DNA is TGTGCCAGCAGCCCAGACCCCCCTCGGAGCGGTGGCTACACCTTC.

This clonotype has a count of ten or more. The chain joins TRBV29-1 to TRBJ1-3; 8 positions match TRBD1. Germline V gives CDR1 SQVTM, CDR2 ANQGSEA. The CDR3 sequence is 14 residues long. V dropped 7 bases and J dropped 2; count of bases not matched to a gene: 7. The chain's CDR3 is CSAGQGDAGNTIYF. The CDR3 DNA sequence: TGCAGCGCCGGACAGGGAGACGCTGGAAACACCATATATTTT.

The chain has TRBV7-3 and TRBJ2-2; TRBD2 is a possible D gene (6 bases). The CDR3 extends over 16 amino acids. The germline V and J ends were trimmed by 0 bases and 7 bases, with 15 bases remaining between them. CDR1 is SGHTA and CDR2 is FQGTGA in the germline V gene. In DNA form, the CDR3 reads TGTGCCAGCAGCTTAACGTCGTTCGGAGGGGACGGGGAGCTGTTTTTT. As protein: CASSLTSFGGDGELFF.

This clonotype was found a few times. V usage is TRBV28 and J usage is TRBJ2-2; D is ambiguous. V was pared by 10 bases and J by 4 bases, with 28 bases between. Germline CDR1 is MDHEN and CDR2 is SYDVKM. The CDR3 extends over 18 amino acids. This CDR3 reads CAISPPASLLRVTGELFF. In nucleotides, the CDR3 is TGTGCCATTTCCCCCCCCGCGTCCCTCCTAAGAGTCACCGGGGAGCTGTTTTTT.

This clonotype was picked up a small number of times. V usage is TRBV7-2 and J usage is TRBJ2-7; D gene ambiguous. CDR1 is SGHTA, CDR2 FQGNSA, per germline. Trimming cost V 5 bases and J 6 bases, with 14 bases left between them. This CDR3 comprises 13 residues. CDR3 loop: CASSQMGLGEQYF. In DNA, the CDR3 is TGTGCCAGCAGCCAAATGGGTTTGGGCGAGCAGTACTTC.

The V and J genes are TRBV6-1 and TRBJ1-2, with 8 positions matching TRBD1. The CDR3 consists of 15 residues. Germline assignment: CDR1 MNHNS and CDR2 SASEGT. With V trimmed by 7 bases and J by 6 bases, 13 bases remained unmatched. This chain's CDR3 is CASTRGAGGSHGYTF. CDR3 bases: TGTGCCAGCACAAGGGGGGCAGGGGGCTCTCATGGCTACACCTTC.

There are many counts of this clonotype. The DNA of the CDR3 is TGCAGCGGCGGGACAGGGAAAAATGGCGAGCAGTACTTC. This translates into CSGGTGKNGEQYF. The chain is built from TRBV29-1 and TRBJ2-7, with 9 bases aligning to TRBD1. CDR1 and CDR2 from the germline V gene are SQVTM and ANQGSEA. This CDR3 contains 13 residues. The trim removed 7 bases at V and 6 bases at J, leaving 10 bases unmatched.

This clonotype was found a few times. The chain is built from TRBV20-1 and TRBJ2-7, with TRBD2 identical over 11 bases. In germline, CDR1 is DFQATT, CDR2 SNEGSKA (reference sequence). This CDR3 region has 15 residues. Unmatched junction bases numbered 14, after V lost 6 bases and J lost 7 bases. For the CDR3, the DNA is TGCAGTGCCAGGATAGGGACTAGCGGTCGTGGGGAGCAGTACTTC. It specifies CSARIGTSGRGEQYF.

This clonotype was counted between two and nine times. V gene TRBV27 combines with J gene TRBJ2-7; perhaps TRBD1 as D (6 bases). CDR3 length: 13 residues. V was clipped by 6 bases and J by 3 bases, with 12 bases between them. From germline, CDR1 is MNHEY and CDR2 SMNVEV (reference sequence). The CDR3 sequence: CASSSRDIYEQYF. The CDR3 bases are TGTGCCAGCAGCTCCCGGGACATCTACGAGCAGTACTTC.

This clonotype was found a few times. The gene calls are TRBV4-2 and TRBJ2-2; TRBD2 matches 13 bases. The CDR3 sequence is 18 residues long. Germline V CDR1 and CDR2: LGHNA, YNFKEQ. The V and J ends lost 1 base and 3 bases, in that order; junction bases with no gene match: 5. The CDR3 DNA is TGTGCCAGCAGCCAAGGGACTAGCGGGGGCCCCCACACCGGGGAGCTGTTTTTT. Translating it yields CASSQGTSGGPHTGELFF.

This chain uses TRBV7-8 with TRBJ2-3, with 8 bases aligning to TRBD1. Germline V gene data show CDR1 as SGHVS and CDR2 as FQNEAQ. The length of the CDR3 is 14 residues. The J segment lost 2 bases and the V segment lost 5 bases, leaving 3 bases of the junction unmatched. The DNA of the CDR3 is TGTGCCAGCAGCCCCAGGGGGCTCACAGATACGCAGTATTTT. Translation: CASSPRGLTDTQYF.